A selection of T cell receptor beta chains follows, all from one sample in a study of cytomegalovirus exposure and HLA in healthy donors. Generated by immunoSEQ multiplex PCR, the TCRdb table keeps only in-frame clones and is missing some. The sample has about 95,000 clones; about 75% are singletons. The sequenced sample consisted of PBMCs. The source is a woman aged 40 to 50 in good health and CMV-seronegative. The CDR3 runs from the conserved cysteine through the conserved F or W. A D gene is named only where the DNA matches it firmly. A clone size is listed for some rows: how often the clone was seen (once, few, many), or a class if it is expanded.

V	size	D	J	DNA	CDR3
TRBV7-2	once	TRBD2	TRBJ2-1	TGTGCCAGCAGCTTAGTCAGCGGGGGGGCCGCAAATGAGCAGTTCTTC	CASSLVSGGAANEQFF
TRBV6-5	NA	NA	TRBJ1-2	TGTGCCAGCAGTTACCGGATTACAGGCCTCGACTATGGCTACACCTTC	CASSYRITGLDYGYTF
TRBV7-3	NA	TRBD2	TRBJ2-5	TGTGCCAGCAGCTTATCGGGGAGGGGCGGGGGCCAAGAGACCCAGTACTTC	CASSLSGRGGGQETQYF
TRBV16	NA	NA	TRBJ1-6	TGTGCCAGCAGCCAACCGAGAGGGAGGAATTCACCCCTCCACTTT	CASSQPRGRNSPLHF
TRBV6-1	NA	TRBD1	TRBJ2-1	TGTGCCAGCAGCGCCTCCGGGACAGGGGGGAATGAGCAGTTCTTC	CASSASGTGGNEQFF
TRBV7-9	once	NA	TRBJ1-4	TGTGCCAGCAGCATCAGGGGTCCAGGGGAAAAACTGTTTTTT	CASSIRGPGEKLFF
TRBV5-5	once	TRBD1	TRBJ1-4	TGTGCCAGCAGCTTATTCAGGGGGCTAGGGGAAAAACTGTTTTTT	CASSLFRGLGEKLFF
TRBV2	NA	TRBD2	TRBJ2-5	TGTGCCAGCAGTGAGCTGGCTAGCGGGGAGACCCAGTACTTC	CASSELASGETQYF
TRBV15	NA	NA	TRBJ1-2	TGTGCCACCAGCAGAGGGGCTAAGGCTAACTATGGCTACACCTTC	CATSRGAKANYGYTF
TRBV5-6	NA	TRBD2	TRBJ2-1	TGTGCCAGCAGCTTCAGCGGGGAGGCCTCCTACAATGAGCAGTTCTTC	CASSFSGEASYNEQFF
TRBV9	few	NA	TRBJ1-3	TGTGCCAGCAGCGGTGCCACTTCTGGAAACACCATATATTTT	CASSGATSGNTIYF
TRBV5-1	NA	NA	TRBJ1-2	TGCGCCAGCAGCTTGGATCGCATCGGGGTTGGCTACACCTTC	CASSLDRIGVGYTF
TRBV6-5	NA	TRBD1	TRBJ1-2	TGTGCCAGCAGTACGTGGACAGGGCGGAACTATGGCTACACCTTC	CASSTWTGRNYGYTF
TRBV29-1	few	NA	TRBJ1-1	TGCAGCGGGGAGGAGTCAATGAACACTGAAGCTTTCTTT	CSGEESMNTEAFF
TRBV2	NA	NA	TRBJ1-5	TGTGCCAGCTCACGGGAGCTGAATCAGCCCCAGCATTTT	CASSRELNQPQHF
TRBV2	NA	NA	TRBJ2-5	TGTGCCAGCAGTGTTCGGGTAGAGACCCAGTACTTC	CASSVRVETQYF
TRBV6-1	NA	TRBD2	TRBJ2-1	TGTGCCAGCAGTGAAGGAGGGGGACTAGCGGGGGGGCCGCCCGATGAGCAGTTCTTC	CASSEGGGLAGGPPDEQFF
TRBV19	few	TRBD1	TRBJ1-5	TGTGCCAGTAGTAGGGGACAGGGGGCCCAGCATTTT	CASSRGQGAQHF
TRBV25-1	NA	NA	TRBJ1-2	TGTGCCAGCAGTCCGATAGGCGGGGACGGAATTAATGGCTACACCTTC	CASSPIGGDGINGYTF
TRBV2	NA	TRBD1	TRBJ1-5	TGTGCCACTAAACTGAACCGGGACAGGAATCTTAATCAGCCCCAGCATTTT	CATKLNRDRNLNQPQHF
TRBV28	NA	NA	TRBJ2-3	TGTGCCACGAGCGTCGGCACAGATACGCAGTATTTT	CATSVGTDTQYF
TRBV27	NA	NA	TRBJ2-2	TGTGCCAGCAGTTTTCAAGGAGGGACCGGGGAGCTGTTTTTT	CASSFQGGTGELFF
TRBV5-1	few	TRBD1	TRBJ2-7	TGCGCCAGCAGCCGGGGACAGGGGAGCTCCTACGAGCAGTACTTC	CASSRGQGSSYEQYF
TRBV4-2	NA	NA	TRBJ1-2	TGTGCCAGCAGCCAAGACCGACAAAGCGGCTACACCTTC	CASSQDRQSGYTF
TRBV25-1	NA	NA	TRBJ1-4	TGTGCCAGCAGTGAACCGCTAGCAACTAATGAAAAACTGTTTTTT	CASSEPLATNEKLFF
TRBV5-4	NA	NA	TRBJ2-7	TGTGCCAGCAGCTTGGCCGCAGGTACCTACGAGCAGTACTTC	CASSLAAGTYEQYF
TRBV5-1	NA	TRBD1	TRBJ2-6	TGCGCCAGCAGCTTTCTGTTCGAGACAGGGATTGCGGGGGCCAACGTCCTGACTTTC	CASSFLFETGIAGANVLTF
TRBV2	NA	NA	TRBJ2-3	TGTGCCAGCAGTAGGACAGCGAGCACAGATACGCAGTATTTT	CASSRTASTDTQYF
TRBV4-3	NA	TRBD2	TRBJ2-2	TGCGCCAGCAGCCTCGGGGGGGCGGACACCGGGGAGCTGTTTTTT	CASSLGGADTGELFF
TRBV28	NA	NA	TRBJ1-6	TGTGCCAGCAGTTTCATACAGGGAAGCTCACCCCTCCACTTT	CASSFIQGSSPLHF
TRBV19	once	TRBD1	TRBJ2-7	TGTGCCAGTAGTCTGGGGACAGGGTTGGGTAACGAGCAGTACTTC	CASSLGTGLGNEQYF
TRBV7-2	NA	TRBD1	TRBJ1-1	TGTGCCAGCAGCTTACGGACAGGGGACACTGAAGCTTTCTTT	CASSLRTGDTEAFF
TRBV19	once	NA	TRBJ1-1	TGTGCCAGTAGTTGGAGCGGGACCTCGGAGATCTTTAGGGAAGCTTTCTTT	CASSWSGTSEIFREAFF
TRBV6-5	few	TRBD1	TRBJ1-5	TGTGCCACCATGGACAGGCATAGCAATCAGCCCCAGCATTTT	CATMDRHSNQPQHF
TRBV7-2	NA	NA	TRBJ1-1	TGTGCCAGCAGCTTAGTCATGAGGTGGGACACTGAAGCTTTCTTT	CASSLVMRWDTEAFF
TRBV2	NA	NA	TRBJ2-2	TGTGCCAGCAGTGAGATCACTTTGAACACCGGGGAGCTGTTTTTT	CASSEITLNTGELFF
TRBV5-1	NA	NA	TRBJ2-7	TGCGCCAGCAGCACATGGACACGGCTCGGCTCCTACGAGCAGTACTTC	CASSTWTRLGSYEQYF
TRBV6-1	NA	NA	TRBJ1-1	TGTGCCAGCAGTGAACATTCTAACAGGGAAGCTTTCTTT	CASSEHSNREAFF
TRBV7-2	NA	TRBD2	TRBJ2-5	TGTGCCAGCAGCTTTAGCGGGGGGCAAGAGACCCAGTACTTC	CASSFSGGQETQYF
TRBV6-1	NA	TRBD2	TRBJ2-7	TGTGCCAGCAGTGAACTGGGACTAGCCCCCTACGAGCAGTACTTC	CASSELGLAPYEQYF
TRBV5-1	NA	TRBD1	TRBJ1-1	TGCGCCAGCAGCCCCCAGGACAGGGGAGCTTTCTTT	CASSPQDRGAFF
TRBV7-8	NA	TRBD2	TRBJ2-7	TGTGCCAGCAGCTTTCCCCAAGCGGGGATCTACGAGCAGTACTTC	CASSFPQAGIYEQYF
TRBV19	NA	NA	TRBJ1-2	TGTGCCAGTAGTATGCAGGGCCCAGTTAACTATGGCTACACCTTC	CASSMQGPVNYGYTF
TRBV19	few	TRBD2	TRBJ2-1	TGTGCCAGTAGTATAGGTCTAGCGGGGGCTTCCAATGAGCAGTTCTTC	CASSIGLAGASNEQFF
TRBV10-2	NA	TRBD1	TRBJ2-7	TGCGCCAGCGGTAACCGGGACAGGGATTTATACGAGCAGTACTTC	CASGNRDRDLYEQYF
TRBV5-6	NA	TRBD1	TRBJ2-1	TGTGCCAGCAGCTACCGGGACAGGGGGAATGAGCAGTTCTTC	CASSYRDRGNEQFF
TRBV7-9	NA	NA	TRBJ2-2	TGTTCCAGCAGCTCCCAGGGCACCGGGGAGCTGTTTTTT	CSSSSQGTGELFF
TRBV5-1	NA	NA	TRBJ1-2	TGCGCCAGCGGGCAGGGATTGAACGGCTACACCTTC	CASGQGLNGYTF
TRBV10-2	NA	TRBD1	TRBJ1-1	TGCGCCAGCAGTGAGTCGACAGGGGATGTTTTCACTGAAGCTTTCTTT	CASSESTGDVFTEAFF
TRBV28	NA	NA	TRBJ1-1	TGTGCCAGCAGTCTCGGTACTGAAGCTTTCTTT	CASSLGTEAFF
TRBV5-6	NA	NA	TRBJ1-2	TGTGCCAGCAGCCCTGGGGAGGGCTATGGCTACACCTTC	CASSPGEGYGYTF
TRBV6-6	NA	NA	TRBJ1-5	TGTGCCAGCAGTATTACCAGTAATCAGCCCCAGCATTTT	CASSITSNQPQHF
TRBV2	NA	TRBD1	TRBJ1-5	TGTGCCAGCAGTGGGAACAGGGGGAGCAATCAGCCCCAGCATTTT	CASSGNRGSNQPQHF